The present TCR beta chain was sequenced within a study of T-cell memory formation after mild COVID-19. At the level of the study: Largely, TCR clusters stayed within a single donor.

This clonotype was seen many times. Trimming removed 5 bases from V and 4 bases from J, with 6 bases in between. The length of the CDR3 is 11 residues. Per the germline V gene, CDR1 is SEHNR and CDR2 is FQNEAQ (reference sequence). Each CDR3 protein is one row after TCRdb ran MiXCR on the 5' RACE reads. Of roughly 500,000 distinct CDR3 sequences detected, roughly 21% appear once; the ten largest clones hold under 15%. Input material: PBMCs or a T cell subset sorted from them (not recorded which). The receptor was derived from an adult woman who had mild COVID-19 (a few samples of this study predate the infection). Cell type and time point are not known. The chain carries TRBV7-9 and TRBJ2-7; D remains unclear. CDR3 protein: CASSPVYEQYF. The DNA of the CDR3 is TGTGCCAGCAGCCCTGTTTACGAGCAGTACTTC. The full variable domain, completed using reference TRBV7-9 and TRBJ2-7, is DTGVSQNPRHKITKRGQNVTFRCDPISEHNRLYWYRQTLGQGPEFLTYFQNEAQLEKSRLLSDRFSAERPKGSFSTLEIQRTEQGDSAMYLCASSPVYEQYFGPGTRLTVT.